This TCR beta chain was profiled in a study of T cells after yellow fever vaccination. The wider study: It was SMART-Seq v4 Ultra Low Input that prepared the fractions with low cell numbers.

A 5'RACE template-switching step, the method used to make TCR cDNA, added a universal primer site and UMIs. MiXCR was run by TCRdb on the 5' RACE reads, yielding one entry per CDR3 protein. The profile shows approximately 300,000 distinct CDR3 sequences, approximately 7% of them singletons. The CDR3 has 16 residues. The ends were cut back, 4 bases at V and 4 bases at J, with 19 bases in the middle. This clonotype has a handful of counts. This receptor was obtained from a man younger than 35 who received the YFV17D yellow fever vaccine. The V call is TRBV12-3 or TRBV12-4, the J call TRBJ2-5; D is perhaps TRBD1 or TRBD2 (6 bases each). The input for sequencing was PBMCs, taken around 45 days after the first yellow fever vaccination. For the CDR3, the DNA is TGTGCCAGCAGTTACGGCCCCTCGGGGGCGGGAGAGACCCAGTACTTC. It encodes CASSYGPSGAGETQYF.